One and the same sample provided the 23 T cell receptor beta chains below, sequenced in a study of spatial heterogeneity in lung cancer. TCRdb reprocessed the 5' RACE reads with MiXCR, giving one entry per CDR3 protein. The sample lists fewer than 7,000 distinct CDR3 sequences, roughly 8.3% occurring once. Noted time point: sample taken at primary tumor resection. This specimen consisted of normal lung tissue next to the tumor, obtained at surgery. The receptor set was obtained from a female donor with early-stage non-small cell lung cancer.

This clonotype was picked up many times. The V call is TRBV5-1, the J call TRBJ2-3; tentatively, D is TRBD1 or TRBD2 (5 bases each). Germline CDR1 SGHRS, CDR2 YFSETQ. The V end was cut by 7 bases, the J end by 4 bases, with 13 bases between. The CDR3 totals 13 residues. The CDR3 DNA follows: TGCGCCAGCCGGGACCCTCACGCAGATACGCAGTATTTT. Translation gives CASRDPHADTQYF.

This clonotype appeared many times. This sequence joins TRBV12-3 or TRBV12-4 and TRBJ2-7; D may correspond to TRBD1 or TRBD2 (6 bases each). There are 12 residues in the CDR3. V gave up 3 bases and J gave up 5 bases, with 8 bases separating them. The CDR3 DNA follows: TGTGCCAGCAGTTTGGAGGGGGACGAGCAGTACTTC. It codes for CASSLEGDEQYF.

This clonotype was observed at least ten times. This chain connects TRBV12-3 or TRBV12-4 to TRBJ1-1; 10 bases match TRBD1. The ends lost 3 bases at V and 4 bases at J; junction bases unmatched: 2. CDR3 length: 14 residues. CDR3 loop: CASSLGQGSTEAFF. CDR3 nucleotides: TGTGCCAGCAGTTTGGGACAGGGGAGCACTGAAGCTTTCTTT.

By its share, this clonotype is medium-sized. The V call is TRBV6-5, the J call TRBJ1-1; the match to TRBD1 covers 9 bases. Germline CDR1 MNHEY, CDR2 SVGAGI. This CDR3 contains 14 residues. V dropped 7 bases and J dropped 2; count of bases not matched to a gene: 5. The CDR3 loop is CASKYRGRNTEAFF. The CDR3 bases are TGTGCCAGCAAATACAGGGGGCGAAACACTGAAGCTTTCTTT.

By frequency in the sample, this clonotype is medium-sized (0.01 to 0.1%). This chain connects TRBV4-1 to TRBJ2-3; 7 positions agree with TRBD1. This CDR3 spans 15 amino acids. Looked up from germline, CDR1 is MGHRA and CDR2 is YSYEKL. After removal of 4 bases from V and 2 bases from J, the junction contained 6 bases not matched to a gene. CDR3 in amino acids: CASSPWTGLTDTQYF. The CDR3 nucleotides are TGCGCCAGCAGCCCGTGGACAGGCCTCACAGATACGCAGTATTTT.

This clonotype was detected a few times. This chain's CDR3 is CASTSGGFSYEQYF. In DNA form, the CDR3 reads TGTGCCAGCACCTCAGGAGGGTTTTCCTACGAGCAGTACTTC. The rearrangement links TRBV6-6 to TRBJ2-7; maybe TRBD2 (6 bases). The V gene lost 7 bases and the J gene lost 1 base, with 14 bases spanning the gap. The V gene's germline CDR1 is MNHNY and CDR2 SVGAGI (reference sequence). This CDR3 is 14 amino acids long.

The sample holds a few counts of this clonotype. The J gene is TRBJ1-4, the V gene TRBV7-2; 9 nucleotides match TRBD1. The CDR3 runs 16 residues. The germline V gene has CDR1 SGHTA and CDR2 FQGNSA. The J segment lost 0 bases and the V segment lost 5 bases, leaving 4 bases of the junction unmatched. The CDR3 nucleotides read TGTGCCAGCAGCCCCGGGACAGGGACAACTAATGAAAAACTGTTTTTT. It is translated as CASSPGTGTTNEKLFF.

This clonotype was detected ten times or more. The chain carries TRBV2 and TRBJ2-7; 7 bases line up with TRBD2. This CDR3 region has 15 residues. Trimming took 6 bases from V and 2 from J; bases not matched to a gene: 10. Germline-derived CDR1 and CDR2 are SNHLY and FYNNEI. The CDR3 protein is CASRGGIGMPYEQYF. The CDR3 bases are TGTGCCAGCAGGGGGGGGATTGGGATGCCCTACGAGCAGTACTTC.

This clonotype was observed many times. The V and J genes are TRBV5-1 and TRBJ2-3, with D tentatively TRBD1 or TRBD2 (5 bases each). Germline CDR1 SGHRS, CDR2 YFSETQ. The length of the CDR3 is 15 residues. V lost 0 bases and J 6 bases, leaving 14 bases between the germline ends. As DNA, the CDR3 is TGCGCCAGCAGCTTGGCCCGGGGAAGGGGTGATACGCAGTATTTT. Encoded protein: CASSLARGRGDTQYF.

This clonotype showed up just a few times. This chain uses TRBV7-2 with TRBJ2-7; a weak D match, TRBD2 (6 bases). From germline, CDR1 is SGHTA and CDR2 FQGNSA. CDR3 length equals 14 residues. V was pared by 8 bases and J by 5 bases, with 19 bases between. The DNA of the CDR3 is TGTGCCAGCCTCCCGGTCCGGGGGTATCACGAGCAGTACTTC. It is translated as CASLPVRGYHEQYF.

This clonotype showed up many times. This sequence joins TRBV7-2 and TRBJ1-2; maybe TRBD1 (5 bases). Germline loops: CDR1 SGHTA, CDR2 FQGNSA. V lost 5 bases to trimming and J lost 8 bases, with 15 bases between them. This CDR3 comprises 13 residues. The CDR3 nucleotides are TGTGCCAGCAGCCCCCAGAAGGGGAGCGGCTACACCTTC. As protein: CASSPQKGSGYTF.

This clonotype was picked up many times. The chain joins TRBV6-1 to TRBJ1-1, with a weak D call TRBD1 (5 bases). The CDR3 loop spans 15 amino acids. With 4 bases removed from V and 5 bases from J, the gap between germline ends came to 17 bases. Germline lookup yields CDR1 MNHNS and CDR2 SASEGT. CDR3 nucleotide sequence: TGTGCCAGCAGTGCCCGACAGTGGCAGACGACTGAAGCTTTCTTT. It is translated as CASSARQWQTTEAFF.

The chain recombines TRBV11-1 with TRBJ1-4; 7 nucleotides match TRBD1. CDR3 length equals 15 residues. Per the germline V gene, CDR1 is SGHAT and CDR2 is FQDESV (reference sequence). J lost 7 bases, V lost 4 bases, and 9 bases had no gene match. The CDR3 coding sequence is TGTGCCAGCAGCTCCGATCGACAGGGCGGTGAAAAACTGTTTTTT. Residues: CASSSDRQGGEKLFF.

The sample holds many counts of this clonotype. The chain recombines TRBV4-3 with TRBJ1-1, with D perhaps matching TRBD1 (6 bases). Germline V gives CDR1 LGHNA, CDR2 YSLEER. V dropped 2 bases and J dropped 4 bases, with 11 bases sitting between them. This CDR3 has 14 amino acids. For the CDR3, the DNA is TGCGCCAGCAGCCAATGGGAGGGGGGCACTGAAGCTTTCTTT. As protein: CASSQWEGGTEAFF.

This clonotype rates as medium-sized. The chain combines TRBV6-2 or TRBV6-3 with TRBJ1-2, with 8 positions matching TRBD1. The CDR3 runs to 15 residues. CDR1 is MNHEY and CDR2 is SVGEGT in the germline V gene. The J segment lost 8 bases and the V segment lost 4 bases, leaving 12 bases of the junction unmatched. CDR3: CASSSPGTGRLGYTF. The CDR3 region has the DNA TGTGCCAGCAGTTCTCCCGGGACAGGTCGGCTAGGCTACACCTTC.

This clonotype was seen more than once but under ten times. The V and J genes are TRBV5-4 and TRBJ2-2; weak D call: TRBD2 (6 bases). This CDR3 is built from 15 residues. Trimming stripped 4 bases from V and 4 bases from J, with 14 bases between. Germline V gene lookup returns CDR1 SGHNT and CDR2 YYREEE (reference sequence). CDR3: CASSPMGGATGELFF. The DNA for the CDR3 is TGTGCCAGCAGCCCCATGGGCGGGGCCACCGGGGAGCTGTTTTTT.

This clonotype qualifies as medium-sized. The chain couples TRBV7-8 to TRBJ2-2; D unclear. CDR3 length equals 14 residues. In germline, CDR1 is SGHVS, CDR2 FQNEAQ. Deletions cut 5 bases from V and 2 bases from J, with 9 bases between. CDR3: CASSRTSNTGELFF. Here the CDR3 DNA reads TGTGCCAGCAGCCGTACTTCTAACACCGGGGAGCTGTTTTTT.

This clonotype was seen repeatedly, ten times or more. The genes are TRBV11-1 and TRBJ2-2; no definite D call. The CDR3 length is 14 residues. Deletions cut 8 bases from V and 0 bases from J, with 10 bases between. Per the germline V gene, CDR1 is SGHAT and CDR2 is FQDESV (reference sequence). CDR3 protein: CASSVRPNTGELFF. The CDR3 bases are TGTGCCAGCTCAGTCAGGCCGAACACCGGGGAGCTGTTTTTT.

This rearrangement joins TRBV7-8 to TRBJ2-7; 14 bases map to TRBD2. V gave up 2 bases and J gave up 4 bases; unmatched junction bases: 10. The CDR3 runs to 18 residues. The V gene's germline CDR1 is SGHVS and CDR2 FQNEAQ. CDR3 residues: CASSLTRLAGGRGYEQYF. In nucleotides, the CDR3 is TGTGCCAGCAGCTTAACCCGACTAGCGGGGGGGAGGGGGTACGAGCAGTACTTC.

By sample fraction, this clonotype is medium-sized. This sequence joins TRBV3-1 and TRBJ2-1; D is possibly TRBD1 (5 bases). Trimming removed 2 bases at V and 6 bases at J, with 14 bases between. Germline V gene sequence: CDR1 LGHDT, CDR2 YNNKEL (reference sequence). The CDR3 runs 15 residues. The CDR3: CASSQRQNRVNEQFF. CDR3 DNA: TGTGCCAGCAGCCAACGACAGAATAGAGTCAATGAGCAGTTCTTC.

At least ten counts were recorded for this clonotype. The V gene is TRBV20-1, the J gene TRBJ2-7, with 8 bases fitting TRBD1. V was clipped by 5 bases and J by 5 bases; unmatched bases: 17. Germline V gene sequence: CDR1 DFQATT, CDR2 SNEGSKA (reference sequence). The length of the CDR3 is 16 residues. This CDR3 reads CSAFNPRDRRSHEQYF. The CDR3, as DNA: TGCAGTGCTTTCAACCCTCGGGACAGGCGGAGTCACGAGCAGTACTTC.

This clonotype was detected many times. The chain combines TRBV13 with TRBJ2-7; TRBD1 agrees at 10 bases. Germline V gene lookup returns CDR1 PRHDT and CDR2 FYEKMQ (reference sequence). With V trimmed by 5 bases and J by 7 bases, 8 bases remained unmatched. There are 14 residues in the CDR3. The CDR3 spells CASSARQGAREQYF. CDR3 DNA sequence: TGTGCCAGCAGCGCCCGACAGGGGGCGCGGGAGCAGTACTTC.

In its sample, this clonotype ranks as medium-sized. The chain uses TRBV5-4 and TRBJ2-2; 7 bases match TRBD1. The CDR3 is made up of 15 amino acids. V gave up 1 base and J gave up 5 bases; unmatched junction bases: 5. Germline V gene lookup returns CDR1 SGHNT and CDR2 YYREEE (reference sequence). The DNA for the CDR3 is TGTGCCAGCAGCTTGCCTGACAGGGAAACCGGGGAGCTGTTTTTT. As protein: CASSLPDRETGELFF.